Each of the 6 T cell receptor beta chains below was sequenced from the same sample in a study of lymphopenia after photon versus proton radiotherapy. Sequenced by immunoSEQ multiplex PCR; TCRdb stores in-frame clones only, minus some. Of more than 2,500 clones in the sample, under 85% are singletons; the top ten hold more than 45%. Sequenced here: peripheral blood, sampled from a patient treated with proton-based radiotherapy. These receptors originate from a man at least 80 years old with esophageal cancer.

This chain joins TRBV7-2 and TRBJ1-5; D might be TRBD1 (5 bases). Germline assignment: CDR1 SGHTA and CDR2 FQGNSA. V was trimmed by 3 bases and J by 4 bases, leaving 7 bases between them. The CDR3 extends over 13 amino acids. CDR3: CASSFRENQPQHF. As DNA, the CDR3 is TGTGCCAGCAGCTTCAGGGAGAATCAGCCCCAGCATTTT.

This chain connects TRBV2 to TRBJ2-1, with D possibly being TRBD1 (6 bases). V lost 2 bases and J 2 bases, leaving 7 bases between the germline ends. Germline V gives CDR1 SNHLY, CDR2 FYNNEI. The CDR3 contains 14 residues. The CDR3 loop is CASSEQGPYNEQFF. The DNA for the CDR3 is TGTGCCAGCAGTGAACAGGGGCCCTACAATGAGCAGTTCTTC.

The chain combines TRBV5-4 with TRBJ2-7, with TRBD2 matching over 8 bases. CDR1 is SGHNT and CDR2 is YYREEE in the germline V gene (reference sequence). The CDR3 consists of 14 residues. Trimming removed 4 bases from V and 2 bases from J; junction bases left unmatched: 5. CDR3 protein: CASSTLGLAYEQYF. The CDR3 nucleotides read TGTGCCAGCAGCACGCTGGGACTAGCCTACGAGCAGTACTTC.

The V call is TRBV10-2, the J call TRBJ1-1, with D uncertain. CDR3 length: 12 residues. V shed 6 bases and J shed 0 bases, with 5 bases lying between them. The germline V gene encodes CDR1 WSHSY and CDR2 SAAADI. The CDR3 DNA sequence: TGCGCCAGCAGGGAAATGAACACTGAAGCTTTCTTT. Encoded protein: CASREMNTEAFF.

The V call is TRBV29-1, the J call TRBJ2-1, with 9 nucleotides matching TRBD2. The CDR3 covers 14 residues. From germline, CDR1 is SQVTM and CDR2 ANQGSEA. The trim removed 5 bases at V and 6 bases at J, leaving 8 bases unmatched. The CDR3 spells CSVSGGRAVNEQFF. CDR3 nucleotide sequence: TGCAGCGTTTCGGGCGGGAGGGCCGTCAATGAGCAGTTCTTC.

The chain recombines TRBV6-9 with TRBJ2-7; 7 bases match TRBD1. There are 14 residues in the CDR3. Germline assignment: CDR1 MNHGY and CDR2 SVAAGI. Losses at the gene ends were 4 bases for V and 3 bases for J; bases not matched to a gene: 6. The chain's CDR3 is CASSFAGTDYEQYF. The CDR3 DNA reads TGTGCCAGCAGTTTCGCCGGGACAGACTACGAGCAGTACTTC.